This TCR beta chain was obtained from a study of T cell responses to AZD1222 COVID-19 vaccine. Study results and caveats: CD4 TCRs linked to vaccination spanned spike, dominating at 160-218 and 743-854. Baseline serostatus was positive in only five to seven AZD1222 recipients. Clonal diversity may have been underestimated, and the donors were mostly white British, with more females than males.

Clones were sequenced by immunoSEQ multiplex PCR, and TCRdb holds only the in-frame ones, with some missing. The table has tens of thousands of clones, around 90% seen once. Notes on this clone: The antigen remains undetermined.

V lost 3 bases and J 7 bases, leaving 19 bases between the germline ends. This CDR3 is 15 amino acids long. Germline loops: CDR1 LGHDT, CDR2 YNNKEL (reference sequence). This sample comprised peripheral blood, obtained on day 0 of AZD1222 vaccination. The receptor comes from an adult in good health. The chain employs TRBV3-1 (or the pseudogene TRBV3-2) and TRBJ2-7, with D possibly being TRBD2 (6 bases). The CDR3 DNA reads TGTGCCAGCAGCCAGCAAACGGGAGCAAGATTTGAGCAGTACTTC. It specifies CASSQQTGARFEQYF.